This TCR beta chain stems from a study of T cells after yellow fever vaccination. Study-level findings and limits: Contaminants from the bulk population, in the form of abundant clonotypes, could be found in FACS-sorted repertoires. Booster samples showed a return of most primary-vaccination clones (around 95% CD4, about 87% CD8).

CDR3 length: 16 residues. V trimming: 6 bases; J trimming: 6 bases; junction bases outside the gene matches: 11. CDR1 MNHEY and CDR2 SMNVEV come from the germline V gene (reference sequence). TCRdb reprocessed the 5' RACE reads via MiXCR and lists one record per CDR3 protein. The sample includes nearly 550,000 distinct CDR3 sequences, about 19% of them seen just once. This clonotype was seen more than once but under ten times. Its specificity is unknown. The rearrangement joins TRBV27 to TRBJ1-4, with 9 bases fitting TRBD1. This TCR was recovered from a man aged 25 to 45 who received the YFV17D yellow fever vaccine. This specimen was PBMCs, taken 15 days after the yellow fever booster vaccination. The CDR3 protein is CASRSIQGAKYEKLFF. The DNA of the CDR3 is TGTGCCAGCAGGTCCATACAGGGGGCTAAGTATGAAAAACTGTTTTTT.